This T cell receptor (beta chain) was identified during a study of shared clonotypes between healthy human individuals. V was shortened by 2 bases and J by 4 bases, with 9 bases between the two germline ends. CDR3 length equals 14 residues. CDR1 is MNHNS, CDR2 SASEGT, per germline. The CD8 memory sample joined CD45RO+ cells and CCR7-negative CD45RA+ cells. There are many counts of this clone. Sequencing used immunoSEQ multiplex PCR; TCRdb keeps in-frame clones, though not all of them. The sample records some 320,000 clones, around nine tenths being singletons. Material for sequencing was memory CD8+ T cells sorted from blood. Indicated subset: CD45RO+ cells pooled with CCR7-negative TemRA cells. The rearrangement links TRBV6-1 to TRBJ2-1; a weak D match, TRBD2 (5 bases). This TCR derives from a man aged 18 to 30 in good health. The CDR3 nucleotides read TGTGCCAGCAGTGAATCAGCGGATTACAATGAGCAGTTCTTC. Protein: CASSESADYNEQFF.